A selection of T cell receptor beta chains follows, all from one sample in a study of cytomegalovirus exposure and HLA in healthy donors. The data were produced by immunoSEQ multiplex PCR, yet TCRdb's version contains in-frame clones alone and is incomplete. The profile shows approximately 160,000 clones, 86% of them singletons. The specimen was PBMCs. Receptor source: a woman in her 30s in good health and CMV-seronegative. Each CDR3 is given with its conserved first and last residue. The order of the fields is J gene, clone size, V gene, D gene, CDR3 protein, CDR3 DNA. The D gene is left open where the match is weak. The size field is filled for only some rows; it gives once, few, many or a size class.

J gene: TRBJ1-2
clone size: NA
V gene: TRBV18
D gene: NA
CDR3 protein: CASSATDFYGYTF
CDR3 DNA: TGTGCCAGCTCAGCGACAGATTTCTATGGCTACACCTTC

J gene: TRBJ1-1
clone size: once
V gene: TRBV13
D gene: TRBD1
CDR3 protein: CASSHAGGTEAFF
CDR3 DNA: TGTGCCAGCAGCCATGCAGGGGGCACTGAAGCTTTCTTT

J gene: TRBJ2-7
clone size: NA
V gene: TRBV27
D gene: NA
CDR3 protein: CASSPSLGVIPPYEQYF
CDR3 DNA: TGTGCCAGCAGTCCCTCCCTCGGGGTTATCCCCCCCTACGAGCAGTACTTC

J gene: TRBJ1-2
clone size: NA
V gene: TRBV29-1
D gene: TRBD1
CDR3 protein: CSIPIGTEINYGYTF
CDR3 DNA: TGCAGCATACCCATCGGGACAGAGATTAACTATGGCTACACCTTC

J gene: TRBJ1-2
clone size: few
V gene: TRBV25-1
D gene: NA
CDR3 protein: CASSETGYGYTF
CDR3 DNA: TGTGCCAGCAGTGAGACGGGATATGGCTACACCTTC

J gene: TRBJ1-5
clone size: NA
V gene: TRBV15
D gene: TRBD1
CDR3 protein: CATSRVTGVRNQPQHF
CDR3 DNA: TGTGCCACCAGCAGAGTTACAGGGGTAAGGAATCAGCCCCAGCATTTT

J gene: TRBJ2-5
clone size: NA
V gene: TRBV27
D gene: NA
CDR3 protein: CASLAGGTQYF
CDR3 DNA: TGTGCCAGCCTAGCTGGAGGGACCCAGTACTTC

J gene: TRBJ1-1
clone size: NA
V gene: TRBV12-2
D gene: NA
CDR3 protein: CASRLALARTGAAFF
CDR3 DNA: TGTGCAAGTCGCTTAGCCCTAGCGCGCACAGGGGCGGCTTTCTTT

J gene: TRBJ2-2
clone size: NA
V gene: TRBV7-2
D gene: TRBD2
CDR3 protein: CASTPFRWRGYNTGELFF
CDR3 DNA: TGTGCCAGCACCCCCTTTAGGTGGCGGGGGTATAACACCGGGGAGCTGTTTTTT

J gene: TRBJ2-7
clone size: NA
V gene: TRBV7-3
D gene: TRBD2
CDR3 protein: CASSLFPREAYEQYF
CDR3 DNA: TGTGCCAGCAGCTTATTTCCGCGGGAGGCGTACGAGCAGTACTTC

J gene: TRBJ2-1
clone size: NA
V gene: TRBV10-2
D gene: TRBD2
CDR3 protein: CASSESGTSGGSPYNEQFF
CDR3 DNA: TGCGCCAGCAGTGAGAGTGGGACTAGCGGGGGGTCCCCATACAATGAGCAGTTCTTC

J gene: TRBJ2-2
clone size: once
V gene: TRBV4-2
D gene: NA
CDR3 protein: CASSQVGGQFTGELFF
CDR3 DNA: TGTGCCAGCAGCCAAGTCGGGGGGCAGTTCACCGGGGAGCTGTTTTTT

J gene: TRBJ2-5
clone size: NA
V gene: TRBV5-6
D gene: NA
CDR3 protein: CASSLQSGEVGEETQYF
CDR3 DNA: TGTGCCAGCAGCTTGCAATCGGGTGAGGTTGGAGAAGAGACCCAGTACTTC

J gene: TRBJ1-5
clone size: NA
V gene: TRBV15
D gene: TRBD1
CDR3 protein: CATSKRTGGGPQHF
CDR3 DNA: TGTGCCACCAGCAAAAGGACAGGTGGAGGGCCCCAGCATTTT

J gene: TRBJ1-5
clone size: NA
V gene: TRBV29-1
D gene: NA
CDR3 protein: CSVVAGEGQPQHF
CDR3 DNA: TGCAGCGTTGTTGCAGGGGAAGGTCAGCCCCAGCATTTT